Following are 20 T cell receptor beta chains from one sample sequenced in a study of blood T cells in healthy people across ages. Alongside a J-beta primer mix, a sample-barcoded 5' primer served in a second PCR lasting about 7 to 11 cycles. TCRdb re-called the 5' RACE reads with MiXCR, one entry per CDR3 protein. The sample carries 650,000 to 1,000,000 distinct CDR3 sequences, roughly 34% recorded once. The sample comprised blood. These receptors originate from a man younger than 30 in good health.

The V and J genes are TRBV11-2 and TRBJ1-1; no reliable D call. Per germline, CDR1 SGHAT and CDR2 FQNNGV. Trimming pared 4 bases from V and 1 base from J, leaving 13 bases between. CDR3 length: 15 residues. The CDR3 here is CASSSPRAWNTEAFF. The CDR3 DNA reads as TGTGCCAGCAGCTCCCCCCGGGCTTGGAACACTGAAGCTTTCTTT.

The chain uses TRBV2 and TRBJ2-1, with unresolved D. Germline CDR1 is SNHLY and CDR2 is FYNNEI. Trimming took 2 bases from V and 9 from J, leaving 17 bases between them. This CDR3 contains 15 residues. Here the CDR3 reads CASSELGRSVGEQFF. CDR3 DNA: TGTGCCAGCAGTGAATTGGGCAGGAGTGTTGGTGAGCAGTTCTTC.

Many counts were recorded for this clonotype. The rearrangement uses TRBV12-3 or TRBV12-4 and TRBJ2-3; TRBD2 agrees at 9 bases. The CDR3 is 16 residues long. V was pared by 3 bases and J by 2 bases, with 6 bases of the junction left unmatched. CDR3 coding DNA: TGTGCCAGCAGTTTGAGCGGGGGGCCAGTCACAGATACGCAGTATTTT. Its protein product is CASSLSGGPVTDTQYF.

In its sample, this clonotype was seen many times. This chain links TRBV4-3 with TRBJ2-7, with a tentative D call TRBD2 (5 bases). The germline V and J ends were trimmed by 1 base and 6 bases, with 13 bases remaining between them. The CDR3 runs 14 residues. The germline V gene has CDR1 LGHNA and CDR2 YSLEER. The CDR3 region is CASSQAGENSEQYF. The DNA for the CDR3 is TGCGCCAGCAGCCAAGCCGGGGAAAACAGCGAGCAGTACTTC.

There are a few counts of this clonotype. Just one base apart from a much larger clone, this may be a read error. V usage is TRBV7-6 and J usage is TRBJ2-7; TRBD1 might be the D (6 bases). CDR1 is SGHVS, CDR2 FNYEAQ, per germline. The CDR3 contains 15 residues. V lost 1 base and J lost 0, with 10 bases in between. In nucleotides, the CDR3 is TGTGCCAGCAGCTTAGATCCAGGGGCCTCCTACGAGCAGTACTTC. Translation: CASSLDPGASYEQYF.

This clonotype has only a few counts. The chain carries TRBV30 and TRBJ1-2; no definite D call. Germline assignment: CDR1 GTSNPN and CDR2 SVGIG (reference sequence). The CDR3 has 11 amino acids. V lost 4 bases and J 7 bases, leaving 10 bases between the germline ends. For the CDR3, the DNA is TGTGCCTGGACGGAAGCGCGTGGCTACACCTTC. This gives the protein CAWTEARGYTF. Using reference TRBV30 and TRBJ1-2 for the parts outside the CDR3, the full variable domain is SQTIHQWPATLVQPVGSPLSLECTVEGTSNPNLYWYRQAAGRGLQLLFYSVGIGQISSEVPQNLSASRPQDRQFILSSKKLLLSDSGFYLCAWTEARGYTFGSGTRLTVV.

This chain links TRBV5-1 with TRBJ1-1, with unresolved D. Germline CDR1 SGHRS, CDR2 YFSETQ. The CDR3 has 14 amino acids. Trimming pared 0 bases from V and 12 bases from J, leaving 18 bases between. The CDR3 sequence is CASSLARAYGSTFF. The CDR3 region has the DNA TGCGCCAGCAGCTTGGCCCGGGCCTACGGGTCGACTTTCTTT.

The sample holds one count of this clonotype. Mismatch with germline at one junction end may stem from a read error. This chain links TRBV5-1 with TRBJ2-3, with unresolved D. The germline V gene encodes CDR1 SGHRS and CDR2 YFSETQ. The length of the CDR3 is 14 residues. This CDR3 is CASSGSASTDAQYF. The CDR3 nucleotides read TGCGCCAGCAGCGGCTCGGCGAGCACAGATGCGCAGTATTTT.

This clonotype appeared a few times. The chain combines TRBV6-2 or TRBV6-3 with TRBJ2-7; perhaps TRBD1 as D (6 bases). Trimming took 5 bases from V and 3 from J, leaving 14 bases between them. This CDR3 is built from 14 residues. Germline V CDR1 and CDR2: MNHEY, SVGEGT. CDR3 sequence reads: CASSVSNRVYEQYF. CDR3 nucleotide sequence: TGTGCCAGCAGTGTGAGCAACAGGGTCTACGAGCAGTACTTC.

The chain carries TRBV10-2 and TRBJ1-2; D is unresolved. The CDR3 is 14 amino acids. The V gene lost 5 bases and the J gene lost 1 base, with 11 bases spanning the gap. From germline, CDR1 is WSHSY and CDR2 SAAADI. The CDR3 DNA follows: TGCGCCAGCAGTTTGGAGCGGGATAACTATGGCTACACCTTC. Its translation: CASSLERDNYGYTF.

The table lists this clonotype with a few counts. This chain links TRBV9 with TRBJ1-5, with 7 bases matching TRBD1. The CDR3 contains 15 residues. Germline trimming cut 4 bases from V and 2 bases from J; bases unmatched to any gene: 6. Germline V CDR1 and CDR2: SGDLS, YYNGEE. The DNA of the CDR3 is TGTGCCAGCAGCTACACAGGGGAGCGCAATCAGCCCCAGCATTTT. Its protein is CASSYTGERNQPQHF.

The rearrangement links TRBV5-1 to TRBJ2-3; D possibly corresponds to TRBD2 (5 bases). V was clipped by 0 bases and J by 6 bases, with 11 bases between them. Germline CDR1 and CDR2: SGHRS and YFSETQ. The length of the CDR3 is 14 residues. CDR3 in DNA: TGCGCCAGCAGCTTGGCGGGAAAACCGGATACGCAGTATTTT. It is translated as CASSLAGKPDTQYF.

This rearrangement joins TRBV30 to TRBJ2-1, with D perhaps matching TRBD1 (5 bases). Germline lookup yields CDR1 GTSNPN and CDR2 SVGIG (reference sequence). The CDR3 consists of 14 residues. V lost 3 bases to trimming and J lost 8 bases, with 17 bases between them. Here the CDR3 reads CAWSENQGADEQFF. CDR3 DNA sequence: TGTGCCTGGAGCGAAAACCAGGGTGCAGATGAGCAGTTCTTC. Supplemented by reference TRBV30 and TRBJ2-1, the full variable domain reads SQTIHQWPATLVQPVGSPLSLECTVEGTSNPNLYWYRQAAGRGLQLLFYSVGIGQISSEVPQNLSASRPQDRQFILSSKKLLLSDSGFYLCAWSENQGADEQFFGPGTRLTVL.

This clonotype was seen more than once but under ten times. The chain has TRBV2 and TRBJ2-2; no clear D gene. Trimming took off 3 bases at V and 6 bases at J, with 5 bases between the two ends. The CDR3 length is 12 residues. Germline V CDR1 and CDR2: SNHLY, FYNNEI. CDR3 in amino acids: CASSDQAGELFF. CDR3 coding DNA: TGTGCCAGCAGTGACCAAGCCGGGGAGCTGTTTTTT. The full variable domain, rest sourced from reference TRBV2 and TRBJ2-2, is EPEVTQTPSHQVTQMGQEVILRCVPISNHLYFYWYRQILGQKVEFLVSFYNNEISEKSEIFDDQFSVERPDGSNFTLKIRSTKLEDSAMYFCASSDQAGELFFGEGSRLTVL.

This chain uses TRBV4-3 with TRBJ2-3; D might be TRBD1 (5 bases). CDR1 and CDR2 from the germline V gene are LGHNA and YSLEER. This CDR3 has 16 amino acids. V gave up 0 bases and J gave up 0 bases, with 10 bases separating them. The chain's CDR3 is CASSQDRGKSTDTQYF. The CDR3 DNA sequence: TGCGCCAGCAGCCAAGATAGGGGTAAAAGCACAGATACGCAGTATTTT.

The chain is built from TRBV5-1 and TRBJ2-6; D might be TRBD1 (6 bases). Germline loops: CDR1 SGHRS, CDR2 YFSETQ. The CDR3 loop spans 18 amino acids. The V gene lost 5 bases and the J gene lost 0 bases, with 18 bases spanning the gap. The CDR3 coding sequence is TGCGCCAGCAGTTTTTCTGACAGGATAAGCTCTGGGGCCAACGTCCTGACTTTC. Translation gives CASSFSDRISSGANVLTF.

This clonotype appeared a few times. This chain uses TRBV3-1 with TRBJ1-2, with D perhaps TRBD1 (6 bases). This CDR3 has 15 amino acids. V was cut by 1 base and J by 8 bases, with 17 bases left in between. From germline, CDR1 is LGHDT and CDR2 YNNKEL (reference sequence). CDR3 sequence (DNA): TGTGCCAGCAGCCAAGGTCGCCAGGGGCTTTGGGGCTACACCTTC. Its translation is CASSQGRQGLWGYTF.

This chain links TRBV29-1 with TRBJ2-1, with 12 bases identical to TRBD2. Germline V gene data show CDR1 as SQVTM and CDR2 as ANQGSEA. The V and J ends lost 5 bases and 10 bases, in that order; junction bases with no gene match: 3. The CDR3 loop spans 12 amino acids. The CDR3 reads CSVRLAGGEQFF. As DNA, the CDR3 is TGCAGCGTTCGGCTAGCGGGGGGGGAGCAGTTCTTC.

The chain uses TRBV20-1 and TRBJ2-1; the match to TRBD1 covers 8 bases. The J call may be wrong; the DNA end is better matched by TRBJ2-7. In germline, CDR1 is DFQATT, CDR2 SNEGSKA (reference sequence). The CDR3 consists of 13 residues. CDR3 in amino acids: CSASQGAMNEQYF. The CDR3 DNA follows: TGCAGTGCTAGTCAGGGGGCTATGAATGAGCAGTACTTC.

The chain has TRBV4-2 and TRBJ2-4; tentatively, D is TRBD1 or TRBD2 (6 bases each). Germline-derived CDR1 and CDR2 are LGHNA and YNFKEQ. The CDR3 runs to 18 residues. V dropped 0 bases and J dropped 3 bases, with 18 bases sitting between them. This CDR3 is CASSQDVGGGKVKNIQYF. CDR3 DNA: TGTGCCAGCAGCCAAGATGTGGGGGGCGGTAAGGTCAAAAACATTCAGTACTTC.